The clone carrying this T cell receptor beta chain was counted once. The V end was cut by 3 bases, the J end by 5 bases, with 16 bases between. The CDR3 runs to 15 residues. From germline, CDR1 is LNHNV and CDR2 YYDKDF (reference sequence). TCRdb's table, derived via immunoSEQ multiplex PCR, lists solely in-frame clones and lacks some. Of some 94,000 clones in the sample, 85% to 90% are singletons; the top ten hold 0.85% to 1.3%. This entry belongs to a study of blood T cell repertoires in COVID-19. Study in general: Acute-phase and convalescent COVID-19 samples originated in the United States, Italy and Spain. Sources were T cells, B-cell-depleted T cells, or PBMCs; the material itself was cDNA or gDNA.

Sequencing was carried out using peripheral blood. V is TRBV15 and J is TRBJ1-2; D is possibly TRBD1 (6 bases). This TCR derives from a human donor in a cohort sampled during active COVID-19. CDR3 protein: CATSRSRGEGYGYTF. As DNA, the CDR3 is TGTGCCACCAGCAGGTCCAGGGGCGAGGGGTATGGCTACACCTTC.